This T cell receptor beta chain originates from a study of cytomegalovirus exposure and HLA in healthy donors. For the study at large: The approximately 690 first-cohort repertoires and the 100 to 150 validation repertoires shared the same platform, a later analysis reported. Study-level results: The tendency of first-cohort TCR clusters to co-occur in the 120 or so validation repertoires was the finding of a later analysis.

The CDR3 has 14 amino acids. V lost 1 base and J lost 2, with 8 bases in between. Germline-derived CDR1 and CDR2 are SNHLY and FYNNEI. This clone was picked up one time. Its matching antigen is unknown. Profiling relied on immunoSEQ multiplex PCR, and the TCRdb table lists in-frame clones only, not all of them. Of over 150,000 clones in the sample, roughly 95% were seen once. The sequence came from a young woman in good health and CMV-seronegative. Sequences were obtained from PBMCs. The V gene is TRBV2, the J gene TRBJ1-1; D gene unclear. The CDR3 here is CASSEDLGNTEAFF. The CDR3 nucleotides read TGTGCCAGCAGTGAAGATCTGGGCAACACTGAAGCTTTCTTT. Full variable domain (missing parts from reference TRBV2 and TRBJ1-1): EPEVTQTPSHQVTQMGQEVILRCVPISNHLYFYWYRQILGQKVEFLVSFYNNEISEKSEIFDDQFSVERPDGSNFTLKIRSTKLEDSAMYFCASSEDLGNTEAFFGQGTRLTVV.